These 18 T cell receptor beta chains were all obtained from the same sample, sequenced in a study of blood T cell repertoires in COVID-19. Clones were sequenced by immunoSEQ multiplex PCR, and TCRdb holds only the in-frame ones, with some missing. The sample records approximately 50,000 clones, about 85% being singletons. Sequencing was performed on peripheral blood. These receptors all stem from a human donor in a cohort sampled during active COVID-19.

The chain joins TRBV12-1 to TRBJ2-7; the table's D call TRBD1 went unverified against the DNA. TRBV12-1 is given as a pseudogene. The length of the CDR3 is 15 residues. The CDR3 sequence is CASRTGQGPSYEQYF. As DNA, the CDR3 is TGTGCCAGCAGAACCGGACAGGGGCCATCCTACGAGCAGTACTTC.

This chain uses TRBV28 with TRBJ2-2; no clear D. V gave up 1 base and J gave up 0 bases, with 6 bases separating them. The length of the CDR3 is 15 residues. Germline CDR1 and CDR2: MDHEN and SYDVKM. The CDR3 spells CASSLYYSNTGELFF. The CDR3, as DNA: TGTGCCAGCAGTTTATACTACTCGAACACCGGGGAGCTGTTTTTT.

The rearrangement uses TRBV28 and TRBJ2-1, with D perhaps TRBD2 (6 bases). This CDR3 has 16 amino acids. Germline assignment: CDR1 MDHEN and CDR2 SYDVKM. Deletions cut 6 bases from V and 4 bases from J, with 19 bases between. CDR3: CASSPAGLGPYNEQFF. As DNA, the CDR3 is TGTGCCAGCAGCCCCGCGGGACTCGGGCCATACAATGAGCAGTTCTTC.

The CDR3 loop is CASSPGNRGSFRYEQYF. CDR3 DNA sequence: TGTGCCAGCTCACCTGGAAACAGGGGCAGTTTTCGGTACGAGCAGTACTTC. The gene calls are TRBV18 and TRBJ2-7; TRBD1 aligns across 7 bases. Trimming at V came to 3 bases and at J to 4 bases, leaving 15 bases not matched to a gene. The CDR3 contains 17 residues. Germline assignment: CDR1 KGHSH and CDR2 LQKENI.

The chain is built from TRBV19 and TRBJ2-7, with 10 bases identical to TRBD2. Unmatched junction bases numbered 5, after V lost 5 bases and J lost 1 base. The germline CDR1 and CDR2 sequences are LNHDA and SQIVND (reference sequence). This CDR3 is 15 amino acids long. The CDR3 spells CASSSPSGSSYEQYF. CDR3 nucleotide sequence: TGTGCCAGTAGTTCCCCTAGCGGGAGTTCCTACGAGCAGTACTTC.

This clone has a handful of counts. The chain has TRBV6-4 and TRBJ2-1, with no clear D. Deletions cut 7 bases from V and 15 bases from J, with 13 bases between. CDR3 length: 10 residues. The germline V gene encodes CDR1 MRHNA and CDR2 SNTAGT. CDR3 sequence: CASILHPRFF. The CDR3, as DNA: TGTGCCAGCATACTCCATCCCCGGTTCTTC.

V gene TRBV28 combines with J gene TRBJ2-1; 7 nucleotides align to TRBD2. The CDR3 sequence is 17 residues long. V shed 5 bases and J 6 bases; nucleotides not matched to a gene: 16. Per the germline V gene, CDR1 is MDHEN and CDR2 is SYDVKM. Written as DNA, the CDR3 is TGTGCCAGCAGTCGACCGCCCGCAGGGAGGGTGGGCAATGAGCAGTTCTTC. It yields the protein CASSRPPAGRVGNEQFF.

This clone turned up a few times. The genes are TRBV6-5 and TRBJ1-4; no clear D. The CDR3 is 12 residues long. CDR1 is MNHEY and CDR2 is SVGAGI in the germline V gene. V was cut by 8 bases and J by 8 bases, with 12 bases left in between. The CDR3 coding sequence is TGTGCCAGCTCGGGGAATAACGAAAAACTGTTTTTT. It specifies CASSGNNEKLFF.

J is TRBJ1-1 and V is TRBV29-1, with 9 bases fitting TRBD1. V lost 3 bases, J lost 0 bases, and 20 bases stayed unmatched. Germline V gives CDR1 SQVTM, CDR2 ANQGSEA. The CDR3 runs 20 residues. CDR3 sequence: CSVEGRGQGMIRPMNTEAFF. The CDR3 DNA follows: TGCAGCGTTGAGGGTAGGGGACAGGGTATGATCCGACCTATGAACACTGAAGCTTTCTTT.

The V call is TRBV7-9, the J call TRBJ2-1, with TRBD1 matching 7 bases. The CDR3 extends over 15 amino acids. The trim removed 3 bases at V and 6 bases at J, leaving 8 bases unmatched. CDR1 and CDR2 from the germline V gene are SEHNR and FQNEAQ (reference sequence). The CDR3 spells CASSFRTGGGNEQFF. The CDR3 region has the DNA TGTGCCAGCAGCTTTCGGACAGGCGGAGGCAATGAGCAGTTCTTC. The entire variable domain, with the rest obtained from reference TRBV7-9 and TRBJ2-1, is as follows: DTGVSQNPRHKITKRGQNVTFRCDPISEHNRLYWYRQTLGQGPEFLTYFQNEAQLEKSRLLSDRFSAERPKGSFSTLEIQRTEQGDSAMYLCASSFRTGGGNEQFFGPGTRLTVL.

This rearrangement joins TRBV16 to TRBJ2-5, with unresolved D. V was cut by 0 bases and J by 7 bases, with 15 bases left in between. Per the germline V gene, CDR1 is KGHSY and CDR2 is FQNENV. This CDR3 is 15 amino acids long. CDR3 loop: CASSQSAVAGGTQYF. DNA for the CDR3: TGTGCCAGCAGCCAATCGGCGGTAGCTGGTGGGACCCAGTACTTC.

The chain has TRBV7-9 and TRBJ2-3; D may be TRBD2 (6 bases). With 2 bases removed from V and 0 bases from J, the gap between germline ends came to 12 bases. Germline V gene data show CDR1 as SEHNR and CDR2 as FQNEAQ (reference sequence). This CDR3 contains 16 residues. CDR3 sequence: CASSLLAGTSTDTQYF. The DNA of the CDR3 is TGTGCCAGCAGCTTACTGGCAGGGACTAGCACAGATACGCAGTATTTT.

The chain employs TRBV5-6 and TRBJ2-1; 11 bases fit TRBD2. In germline, CDR1 is SGHDT, CDR2 YYEEEE. V lost 0 bases and J lost 7; bases outside the gene matches: 6. CDR3 length equals 16 residues. CDR3 residues: CASSLESSGRNNEQFF. The CDR3 DNA follows: TGTGCCAGCAGCTTGGAGTCTAGCGGGAGGAATAATGAGCAGTTCTTC.

This clone showed up just a few times. The chain has TRBV6-5 and TRBJ1-1, with no clear D. Germline CDR1 MNHEY, CDR2 SVGAGI. V was shortened by 0 bases and J by 0 bases, with 8 bases between the two germline ends. The CDR3 runs 15 residues. The CDR3 bases are TGTGCCAGCAGTTACTCGTACATGCTGAACACTGAAGCTTTCTTT. It codes for CASSYSYMLNTEAFF.

The rearrangement joins TRBV29-1 to TRBJ2-5; a possible D gene is TRBD2 (6 bases). Between the trimmed V and J ends, which lost 0 bases and 5 bases, there was a span of 10 bases. The CDR3 sequence is 13 residues long. Germline V gives CDR1 SQVTM, CDR2 ANQGSEA. The CDR3 DNA reads as TGCAGCGTTGAAGAAGGAGGGACCGAGACCCAGTACTTC. It codes for CSVEEGGTETQYF. Complete variable domain (other parts from reference TRBV29-1 and TRBJ2-5): SAVISQKPSRDICQRGTSLTIQCQVDSQVTMMFWYRQQPGQSLTLIATANQGSEATYESGFVIDKFPISRPNLTFSTLTVSNMSPEDSSIYLCSVEEGGTETQYFGPGTRLLVL.

This chain's CDR3 is CASSVGTSGSPGELFF. The CDR3 DNA reads TGTGCCAGCAGCGTAGGAACTAGCGGGAGTCCCGGGGAGCTGTTTTTT. The chain uses TRBV9 and TRBJ2-2; 11 bases match TRBD2. This CDR3 contains 16 residues. Germline trimming cut 0 bases from V and 6 bases from J; bases unmatched to any gene: 4. CDR1 is SGDLS and CDR2 is YYNGEE in the germline V gene.

The chain combines TRBV2 with TRBJ2-7; 7 bases agree with TRBD1. Trimming took 3 bases from V and 0 from J; bases not matched to a gene: 5. Germline CDR1 is SNHLY and CDR2 is FYNNEI. The CDR3 runs to 15 residues. This chain's CDR3 is CASSDPGQVSYEQYF. CDR3 sequence (DNA): TGTGCCAGCAGTGACCCTGGACAGGTCTCCTACGAGCAGTACTTC.

The count of this clone is one. The genes are TRBV28 and TRBJ2-2; 7 nucleotides match TRBD2. The V and J ends lost 7 bases and 3 bases, in that order; junction bases with no gene match: 5. The germline gives CDR1 MDHEN, CDR2 SYDVKM. This CDR3 is 14 amino acids long. This CDR3 is CASTSSGYTGELFF. The CDR3 coding sequence is TGTGCCAGCACTTCTAGCGGTTACACCGGGGAGCTGTTTTTT. Full variable domain (outside the CDR3, taken from reference TRBV28 and TRBJ2-2): DVKVTQSSRYLVKRTGEKVFLECVQDMDHENMFWYRQDPGLGLRLIYFSYDVKMKEKGDIPEGYSVSREKKERFSLILESASTNQTSMYLCASTSSGYTGELFFGEGSRLTVL.